This TCR beta chain was documented in a study of human T cells and chemical hapten exposure. On this clonotype: The junction differs from germline at one of its ends, possibly a read error.

TCRdb recomputed calls from the RACE reads with MiXCR, one row per CDR3 protein. Among some 84,000 distinct CDR3 sequences listed, roughly a tenth were seen once. The time point is: patch test 3, about 24 weeks after DPC sensitization. Treatment here: therapeutic diphenylcyclopropenone sensitization with weekly scalp DPC. The germline V gene encodes CDR1 SGHNT and CDR2 YYREEE (reference sequence). This CDR3 spans 15 amino acids. The sample here was whole blood, taken in connection with sensitization to the hapten diphenylcyclopropenone (DPC). The chain couples TRBV5-4 to TRBJ2-1, with D perhaps matching TRBD1 or TRBD2 (6 bases each). The source is a woman between 45 and 60 years old with alopecia areata. Some clones in this sample may be carry-over from other donors' samples. Written as DNA, the CDR3 is TGTGCCAGCAGCACAGGGACTGTCGCCTACAATGAGCTGTTCTTC. Translation: CASSTGTVAYNELFF.